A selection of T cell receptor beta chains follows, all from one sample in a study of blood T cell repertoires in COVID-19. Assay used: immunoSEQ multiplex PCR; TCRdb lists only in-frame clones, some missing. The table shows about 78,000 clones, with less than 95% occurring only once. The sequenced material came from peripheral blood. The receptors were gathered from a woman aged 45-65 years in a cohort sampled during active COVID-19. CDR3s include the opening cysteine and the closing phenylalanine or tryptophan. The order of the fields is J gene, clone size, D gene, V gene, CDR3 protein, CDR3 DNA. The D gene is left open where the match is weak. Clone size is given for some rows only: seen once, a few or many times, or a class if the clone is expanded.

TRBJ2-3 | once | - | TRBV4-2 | CASSQERLNTQYF | TGTGCCAGCAGCCAAGAGAGACTCAATACGCAGTATTTT
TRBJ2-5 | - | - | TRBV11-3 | CASSLDRGDEGETQYF | TGTGCCAGCAGCTTAGATCGTGGAGATGAGGGAGAGACCCAGTACTTC
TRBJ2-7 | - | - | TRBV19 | CASSIRGGEEYF | TGTGCCAGTAGTATACGAGGAGGGGAGGAGTACTTC
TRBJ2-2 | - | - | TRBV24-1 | CATSERGTGELFF | TGTGCCACCAGTGAAAGAGGAACTGGGGAGCTGTTTTTT
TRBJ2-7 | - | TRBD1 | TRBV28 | CASTRDSYEQYF | TGTGCCAGCACCCGGGACAGCTACGAGCAGTACTTC
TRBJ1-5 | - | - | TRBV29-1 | CSVAGAGGANQPQHF | TGCAGCGTGGCTGGGGCCGGGGGGGCGAATCAGCCCCAGCATTTT
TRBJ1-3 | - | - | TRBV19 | CASSIGVPGGRNTIYF | TGTGCCAGTAGTATCGGGGTCCCGGGAGGAAGAAACACCATATATTTT
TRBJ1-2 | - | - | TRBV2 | CASSEWSRYGYTF | TGTGCCAGCAGTGAATGGAGTAGGTATGGCTACACCTTC
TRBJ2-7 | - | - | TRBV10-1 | CASSPGSGLRARSYEQYF | TGCGCCAGCAGTCCGGGCAGCGGTTTACGGGCTCGATCCTACGAGCAGTACTTC
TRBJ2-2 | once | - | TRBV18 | CASSLASGELFF | TGTGCCAGCTCACTCGCGAGCGGGGAGCTGTTTTTT
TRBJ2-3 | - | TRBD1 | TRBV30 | CAWRTGGQGFTDTQYF | TGTGCCTGGAGGACAGGGGGACAAGGTTTTACAGATACGCAGTATTTT